Listed below are T cell receptor beta chains from one sample, sequenced in a study of blood T cell repertoires in COVID-19. Using immunoSEQ multiplex PCR, the repertoire was profiled, and TCRdb retains in-frame clones only, with some absent. Found here are roughly 160,000 clones, approximately 86% of them singletons; the top ten hold around 2.5%. Material for sequencing was peripheral blood. The receptors originated from an elderly woman with COVID-19, enrolled during active disease. The CDR3 runs from the conserved cysteine through the conserved F or W. D genes are given only for firm matches. Clone size, where shown, is once, few, many, or a class for clones that have expanded.

TRBD2 few TRBJ2-2 TRBV4-3 CASSQGLAGETGELFF TGCGCCAGCAGCCAAGGACTAGCGGGAGAAACCGGGGAGCTGTTTTTT
TRBD1 NA TRBJ1-1 TRBV10-3 CAISSGTGKAFF TGTGCCATCAGTTCTGGGACAGGCAAAGCTTTCTTT
TRBD1 few TRBJ2-4 TRBV24-1 CATSAVGQGKNIQYF TGTGCCACCAGTGCGGTAGGACAGGGGAAAAACATTCAGTACTTC
NA few TRBJ1-2 TRBV7-9 CASSYETDGYTF TGTGCCAGCAGCTACGAGACAGATGGCTACACCTTC
NA NA TRBJ1-5 TRBV21-1 CASSKVTGGQPQHF TGTGCCAGCAGCAAAGTGACAGGGGGTCAGCCCCAGCATTTT
TRBD2 many TRBJ2-7 TRBV5-5 CASRPGGSHEQYF TGTGCCTCTCGACCGGGAGGGAGCCACGAGCAGTACTTC
NA NA TRBJ1-1 TRBV9 CASSAGLLNTEAFF TGTGCCAGCAGCGCCGGACTGTTGAACACTGAAGCTTTCTTT
TRBD1 NA TRBJ1-2 TRBV28 CASSLIGQGVVYGYTF TGTGCCAGCAGTTTGATTGGACAGGGGGTTGTCTATGGCTACACCTTC
NA NA TRBJ2-7 TRBV6-2/TRBV6-3 CASSISGGSSYEQYF TGTGCCAGCAGCATTTCAGGGGGGAGCTCCTACGAGCAGTACTTC
NA NA TRBJ1-2 TRBV28 CASSQINYGYTF TGTGCCAGCAGTCAGATTAACTATGGCTACACCTTC
TRBD2 NA TRBJ2-3 TRBV28 CASRPLAGGGDTQYF TGTGCCAGCAGACCCCTAGCGGGAGGAGGAGATACGCAGTATTTT
NA NA TRBJ2-7 TRBV18 CASSPTDLYEQYF TGTGCCAGCTCACCGACTGACCTCTACGAGCAGTACTTC
TRBD1 NA TRBJ1-5 TRBV28 CASSLYNQGVGQPQHF TGTGCCAGCAGTTTATATAACCAGGGGGTAGGTCAGCCCCAGCATTTT
NA NA TRBJ1-2 TRBV29-1 CSAQWGGPYGYTF TGCAGCGCCCAGTGGGGAGGCCCCTATGGCTACACCTTC
NA NA TRBJ2-1 TRBV5-1 CASSLDNPYYNEQFF TGCGCCAGCAGCTTGGATAATCCGTACTACAATGAGCAGTTCTTC
NA NA TRBJ2-3 TRBV28 CASRYTTSTDTQYF TGTGCCAGCAGATACACTACTAGCACAGATACGCAGTATTTT